These T cell receptor beta chains were read from a single sample in a study of blood T cells in healthy people across ages. TCRdb re-called the 5' RACE reads through MiXCR, storing one row per CDR3 protein. Among more than 750,000 distinct CDR3 sequences listed, 25% to 30% were seen once. The data also belong to a second study, concerning T cells of mothers and their children.

Sample: blood. The receptor set was obtained from a woman between 35 and 50 years old in good health. Each CDR3 is given with its conserved first and last residue. The order of the fields is clone size, D gene, J gene, V gene, CDR3 DNA, CDR3 protein. The D gene is left open where the match is weak. Clone size is stated in some rows and not others, as once, few, many or a class when expanded.

clone size: many; D gene: NA; J gene: TRBJ2-5; V gene: TRBV28; CDR3 DNA: TGTGCCAGCAGTCATAGGTCCGGACAATTGAGAGAGACCCAGTACTTC; CDR3 protein: CASSHRSGQLRETQYF
clone size: few; D gene: NA; J gene: TRBJ1-6; V gene: TRBV3-1; CDR3 DNA: TGTGCCAGCAGCCACCAACAGGGAACTAATTCACCCCTCCACTTT; CDR3 protein: CASSHQQGTNSPLHF
clone size: NA; D gene: TRBD1; J gene: TRBJ2-5; V gene: TRBV4-2; CDR3 DNA: TGTGCCAGCAGCTATTGGACAGGCCAAGAGACCCAGTACTTC; CDR3 protein: CASSYWTGQETQYF
clone size: NA; D gene: TRBD2; J gene: TRBJ2-3; V gene: TRBV7-9; CDR3 DNA: TGTGCCAGCAGCGTAGGGACTAGCGGGGCGCCTGCTACAGATACGCAGTATTTT; CDR3 protein: CASSVGTSGAPATDTQYF
clone size: NA; D gene: NA; J gene: TRBJ2-1; V gene: TRBV19; CDR3 DNA: TGTGCCAGTACTTCCCTTGCCAGGGAATCTCCGCAGTTCTTC; CDR3 protein: CASTSLARESPQFF
clone size: NA; D gene: TRBD2; J gene: TRBJ2-2; V gene: TRBV7-9; CDR3 DNA: TGTGCCAGCAGCCCGACTAGCGCGTCGAACACCGGGGAGCTGTTTTTT; CDR3 protein: CASSPTSASNTGELFF
clone size: NA; D gene: NA; J gene: TRBJ1-4; V gene: TRBV3-1; CDR3 DNA: TGTGCCAGCAGCCAACCACAGGCAACTAATGAAAAACTGTTTTTT; CDR3 protein: CASSQPQATNEKLFF
clone size: few; D gene: NA; J gene: TRBJ1-1; V gene: TRBV7-2; CDR3 DNA: TGTGCCAGCAGACTCCGGGAGGGCACTGAAGCTTTCTTT; CDR3 protein: CASRLREGTEAFF
clone size: NA; D gene: NA; J gene: TRBJ1-4; V gene: TRBV5-1; CDR3 DNA: TGCGCCAGCAGCCAGGAGAGTACTTCTGAAAAACTGTTTTTT; CDR3 protein: CASSQESTSEKLFF
clone size: NA; D gene: TRBD1; J gene: TRBJ2-5; V gene: TRBV5-1; CDR3 DNA: TGCGCCAGCAGCTCCGGGGGGACGACAGGGGGTCAAGAGACCCAGTACTTC; CDR3 protein: CASSSGGTTGGQETQYF
clone size: NA; D gene: TRBD2; J gene: TRBJ2-7; V gene: TRBV27; CDR3 DNA: TGTGCCAGCAGTCCTTCGACTAGCGGGGGCTCCTACGAGCAGTACTTC; CDR3 protein: CASSPSTSGGSYEQYF
clone size: NA; D gene: NA; J gene: TRBJ2-2; V gene: TRBV29-1; CDR3 DNA: TGCAGCGTTGGGGGGGCAGGGATACACCGTGGGGAGCTGTTTTTT; CDR3 protein: CSVGGAGIHRGELFF
clone size: NA; D gene: TRBD1; J gene: TRBJ1-2; V gene: TRBV20-1; CDR3 DNA: TGCAGTGCCCCCTTACAGGGGGTAGGTTATGGCTACACCTTC; CDR3 protein: CSAPLQGVGYGYTF
clone size: once; D gene: TRBD1; J gene: TRBJ2-3; V gene: TRBV11-3; CDR3 DNA: TGTGCCAGCAGTCGGGGTAACAGGGGCGGAGATACGCACTATTTT; CDR3 protein: CASSRGNRGGDTHYF
clone size: NA; D gene: NA; J gene: TRBJ2-5; V gene: TRBV4-1; CDR3 DNA: TGCGCCAGCAGCCCCCGAACAGTAGGGGGGGGCGAGACCCAGTACTTC; CDR3 protein: CASSPRTVGGGETQYF
clone size: few; D gene: NA; J gene: TRBJ1-4; V gene: TRBV5-1; CDR3 DNA: TGCGCCAGCAGCCAGGGTACAGGTTTTTATGAAAAACTGTTTTTT; CDR3 protein: CASSQGTGFYEKLFF
clone size: NA; D gene: NA; J gene: TRBJ2-2; V gene: TRBV20-1; CDR3 DNA: TGCAGTGCTAACGGGGCGAACACCGGGGAGCTGTTTTTT; CDR3 protein: CSANGANTGELFF
clone size: many; D gene: TRBD1; J gene: TRBJ2-4; V gene: TRBV29-1; CDR3 DNA: TGCAGCGTTACCCAGGGGGCCACCAAAAACATTCAGTACTTC; CDR3 protein: CSVTQGATKNIQYF
clone size: NA; D gene: TRBD2; J gene: TRBJ2-1; V gene: TRBV7-8; CDR3 DNA: TGTGCCAGTAGCTTAGCGCTCCTAGCGGGGGGCCCCGAGCAGTTCTTC; CDR3 protein: CASSLALLAGGPEQFF
clone size: NA; D gene: TRBD2; J gene: TRBJ2-1; V gene: TRBV12-3/TRBV12-4; CDR3 DNA: TGTGCCAGCGGCTCGGGACTAGCGGGGGCAAGCTCCTACAATGAGCAGTTCTTC; CDR3 protein: CASGSGLAGASSYNEQFF
clone size: NA; D gene: TRBD1; J gene: TRBJ1-1; V gene: TRBV27; CDR3 DNA: TGTGCCAGCAGCGCACAGGGGCGGGCCACTGAAGCTTTCTTT; CDR3 protein: CASSAQGRATEAFF
clone size: many; D gene: NA; J gene: TRBJ1-2; V gene: TRBV5-1; CDR3 DNA: TGCGCCAGCAGCTTGGGACAGATACCCTATGGCTACACCTTC; CDR3 protein: CASSLGQIPYGYTF
clone size: few; D gene: NA; J gene: TRBJ2-7; V gene: TRBV18; CDR3 DNA: TGTGCCAGTTCACCACCGAGTTCGGGGGAGCAGTACTTC; CDR3 protein: CASSPPSSGEQYF
clone size: few; D gene: TRBD2; J gene: TRBJ2-5; V gene: TRBV2; CDR3 DNA: TGTGCCAGCAGGGGACTAGCGGGCAATGGGGCCCAGTACTTC; CDR3 protein: CASRGLAGNGAQYF
clone size: NA; D gene: NA; J gene: TRBJ2-4; V gene: TRBV2; CDR3 DNA: TGTGCCAGCGAGGGGTTCGGTCGTAACATTCAGTACTTC; CDR3 protein: CASEGFGRNIQYF
clone size: few; D gene: TRBD1; J gene: TRBJ1-2; V gene: TRBV7-9; CDR3 DNA: TGTGCCAGCAGCTCCCCCGGGACAGGGAATTATGGCTACACCTTC; CDR3 protein: CASSSPGTGNYGYTF
clone size: NA; D gene: TRBD1; J gene: TRBJ1-4; V gene: TRBV28; CDR3 DNA: TGTGCCAGCAGTTTCCCTGACAGGGTCCAAGGAAAACTGTTTTTT; CDR3 protein: CASSFPDRVQGKLFF
clone size: few; D gene: NA; J gene: TRBJ1-2; V gene: TRBV15; CDR3 DNA: TGTGCCACCAGCAAAGACAGAGTCTATGGCTACACCTTC; CDR3 protein: CATSKDRVYGYTF
clone size: once; D gene: NA; J gene: TRBJ1-3; V gene: TRBV20-1; CDR3 DNA: TGCAGTGCCCCCGGAGGGAGAGGTTACTCTGGAAACACCATATATTTT; CDR3 protein: CSAPGGRGYSGNTIYF
clone size: many; D gene: TRBD1; J gene: TRBJ2-1; V gene: TRBV20-1; CDR3 DNA: TGCAGTCCCCCGGGACAGGGATCCTACAATGAGCAGTTCTTC; CDR3 protein: CSPPGQGSYNEQFF
clone size: NA; D gene: NA; J gene: TRBJ1-1; V gene: TRBV20-1; CDR3 DNA: TGCAGTACTAGATCTAATCTCCTGTCCGCTGAAGCTTTCTTT; CDR3 protein: CSTRSNLLSAEAFF
clone size: NA; D gene: TRBD2; J gene: TRBJ2-5; V gene: TRBV4-3; CDR3 DNA: TGCGCCAGCAGCCAAGAACTCGTCGGACTAGCGGGAATTATGGAGACCCAGTACTTC; CDR3 protein: CASSQELVGLAGIMETQYF
clone size: NA; D gene: TRBD1; J gene: TRBJ1-5; V gene: TRBV6-5; CDR3 DNA: TGTGCCAGCAGCCTGACAGGGGGTGCAAATCAGCCCCAGCATTTT; CDR3 protein: CASSLTGGANQPQHF
clone size: few; D gene: TRBD1; J gene: TRBJ1-1; V gene: TRBV7-2; CDR3 DNA: TGTGCCAGCAGCCCTACAGGGGGCGGGAGGAACACTGAAGCTTTCTTT; CDR3 protein: CASSPTGGGRNTEAFF
clone size: few; D gene: NA; J gene: TRBJ1-6; V gene: TRBV10-3; CDR3 DNA: TGTGCCATCGCCCCTCAGGGAGCAGGTCGGGGTTCACCCCTCCACTTT; CDR3 protein: CAIAPQGAGRGSPLHF
clone size: NA; D gene: TRBD1; J gene: TRBJ1-5; V gene: TRBV24-1; CDR3 DNA: TGTGCCACCAGTGATAGACAGGGGCCCAATCAGCCCCAGCATTTT; CDR3 protein: CATSDRQGPNQPQHF
clone size: few; D gene: NA; J gene: TRBJ1-5; V gene: TRBV6-5; CDR3 DNA: TGTGCCAGCAGCCCTCGATTAGGCAATCAGCCCCAGCATTTT; CDR3 protein: CASSPRLGNQPQHF
clone size: NA; D gene: NA; J gene: TRBJ2-5; V gene: TRBV20-1; CDR3 DNA: TGCAGTGCTAGATCCTACACCACTTCCCAAGAGACCCGGTACTTC; CDR3 protein: CSARSYTTSQETRYF
clone size: few; D gene: NA; J gene: TRBJ2-5; V gene: TRBV9; CDR3 DNA: TGTGCCAGCAGCGCAGGATTGGGACCAGAAGAGACCCAGTACTTC; CDR3 protein: CASSAGLGPEETQYF
clone size: few; D gene: TRBD1; J gene: TRBJ1-5; V gene: TRBV12-3/TRBV12-4; CDR3 DNA: TGTGCCAGCAGTCTTCCGGGACAGGGGGATTATCAGCCCCAGCATTTT; CDR3 protein: CASSLPGQGDYQPQHF
clone size: few; D gene: NA; J gene: TRBJ2-5; V gene: TRBV20-1; CDR3 DNA: TGCAGTGCTATCTATGGGGGGGCGACGGGAGAGACCCAGTACTTC; CDR3 protein: CSAIYGGATGETQYF
clone size: NA; D gene: NA; J gene: TRBJ2-3; V gene: TRBV5-1; CDR3 DNA: TGCGCCAGCACGGGGATGGACGGAAAAGGCACAGATACGCAGTATTTT; CDR3 protein: CASTGMDGKGTDTQYF
clone size: NA; D gene: NA; J gene: TRBJ1-5; V gene: TRBV6-1; CDR3 DNA: TGTGCCAGCAGTGAAGGGGGAGAGGTCTGGCCCCAGCATTTT; CDR3 protein: CASSEGGEVWPQHF
clone size: once; D gene: NA; J gene: TRBJ1-2; V gene: TRBV2; CDR3 DNA: TGTGCCAGCAGTACAGGAACTGGAAATGGCTACACCTTC; CDR3 protein: CASSTGTGNGYTF
clone size: NA; D gene: TRBD2; J gene: TRBJ2-7; V gene: TRBV6-2/TRBV6-3; CDR3 DNA: TGTGCCAGCAGTTTCCTTAGCGGGGGCACTTCCTACGAGCAGTACTTC; CDR3 protein: CASSFLSGGTSYEQYF
clone size: many; D gene: TRBD2; J gene: TRBJ2-7; V gene: TRBV4-3; CDR3 DNA: TGCGCCAGCAGCCAAGAAGCGGGCGGGGGGGTCTTCGAGCAGTACTTC; CDR3 protein: CASSQEAGGGVFEQYF
clone size: NA; D gene: TRBD1; J gene: TRBJ2-1; V gene: TRBV7-9; CDR3 DNA: TGTGCCAGCATAGCTTCAGGACAGGCCCTCAATGAGCAGTTCTTC; CDR3 protein: CASIASGQALNEQFF
clone size: NA; D gene: NA; J gene: TRBJ1-6; V gene: TRBV5-1; CDR3 DNA: TGCGCCAGCATGAATACCGGACGAGGATTAAATTCACCCCTCCACTTT; CDR3 protein: CASMNTGRGLNSPLHF
clone size: NA; D gene: NA; J gene: TRBJ1-1; V gene: TRBV6-6; CDR3 DNA: TGTGCCAGCAGTTACCAGGGTGGGGACACTGAAGCTTTCTTT; CDR3 protein: CASSYQGGDTEAFF